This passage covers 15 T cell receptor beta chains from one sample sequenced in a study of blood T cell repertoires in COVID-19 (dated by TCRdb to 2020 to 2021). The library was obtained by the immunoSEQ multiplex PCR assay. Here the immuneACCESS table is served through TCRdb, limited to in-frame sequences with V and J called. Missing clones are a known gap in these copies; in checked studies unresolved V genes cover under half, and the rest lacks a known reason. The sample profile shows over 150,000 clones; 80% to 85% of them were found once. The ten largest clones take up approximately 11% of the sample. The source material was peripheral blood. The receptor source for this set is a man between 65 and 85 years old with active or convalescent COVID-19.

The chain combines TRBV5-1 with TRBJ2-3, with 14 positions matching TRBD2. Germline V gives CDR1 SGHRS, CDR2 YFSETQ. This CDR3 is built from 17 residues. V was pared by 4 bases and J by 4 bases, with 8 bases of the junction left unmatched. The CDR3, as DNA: TGCGCCAGCAGCCGAGGGACTAGCGGGAGCCCTCCAGATACGCAGTATTTT. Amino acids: CASSRGTSGSPPDTQYF.

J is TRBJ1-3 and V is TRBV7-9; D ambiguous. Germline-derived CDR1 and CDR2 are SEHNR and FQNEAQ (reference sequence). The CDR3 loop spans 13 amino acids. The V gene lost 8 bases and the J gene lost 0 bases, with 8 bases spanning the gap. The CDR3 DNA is TGTGCCAGCTCTGAGCGCTCTGGAAACACCATATATTTT. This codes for CASSERSGNTIYF. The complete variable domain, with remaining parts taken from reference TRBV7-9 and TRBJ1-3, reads DTGVSQNPRHKITKRGQNVTFRCDPISEHNRLYWYRQTLGQGPEFLTYFQNEAQLEKSRLLSDRFSAERPKGSFSTLEIQRTEQGDSAMYLCASSERSGNTIYFGEGSWLTVV.

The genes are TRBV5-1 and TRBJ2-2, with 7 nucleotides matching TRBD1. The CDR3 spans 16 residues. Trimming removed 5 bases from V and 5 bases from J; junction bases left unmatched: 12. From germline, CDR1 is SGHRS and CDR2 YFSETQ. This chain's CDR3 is CASRPSGGESTGELFF. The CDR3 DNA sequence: TGCGCCAGCAGACCATCAGGGGGAGAAAGTACCGGGGAGCTGTTTTTT.

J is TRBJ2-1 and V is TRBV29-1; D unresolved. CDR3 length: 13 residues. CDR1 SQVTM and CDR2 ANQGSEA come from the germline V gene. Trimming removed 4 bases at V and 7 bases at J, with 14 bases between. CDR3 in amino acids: CSVGLIVGNEQFF. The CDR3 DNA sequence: TGCAGCGTTGGGTTAATCGTCGGGAATGAGCAGTTCTTC.

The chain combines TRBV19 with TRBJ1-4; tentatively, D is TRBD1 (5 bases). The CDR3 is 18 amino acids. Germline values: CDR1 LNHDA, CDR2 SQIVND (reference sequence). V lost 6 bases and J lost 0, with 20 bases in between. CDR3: CASSPRGRPDATNEKLFF. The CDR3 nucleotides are TGTGCCAGTAGCCCCCGGGGGAGGCCCGATGCAACTAATGAAAAACTGTTTTTT.

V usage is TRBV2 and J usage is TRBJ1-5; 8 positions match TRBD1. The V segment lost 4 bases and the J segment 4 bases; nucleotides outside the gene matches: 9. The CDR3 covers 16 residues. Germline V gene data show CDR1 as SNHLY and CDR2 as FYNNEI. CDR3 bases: TGTGCCAGCAGTGTGGGCAGGGGGCAAGGTAATCAGCCCCAGCATTTT. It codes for CASSVGRGQGNQPQHF.

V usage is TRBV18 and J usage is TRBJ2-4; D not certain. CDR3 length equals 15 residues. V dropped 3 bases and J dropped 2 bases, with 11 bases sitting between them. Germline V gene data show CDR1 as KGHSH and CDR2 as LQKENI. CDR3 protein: CASSPWADTKNIQYF. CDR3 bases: TGTGCCAGCTCACCTTGGGCAGATACCAAAAACATTCAGTACTTC.

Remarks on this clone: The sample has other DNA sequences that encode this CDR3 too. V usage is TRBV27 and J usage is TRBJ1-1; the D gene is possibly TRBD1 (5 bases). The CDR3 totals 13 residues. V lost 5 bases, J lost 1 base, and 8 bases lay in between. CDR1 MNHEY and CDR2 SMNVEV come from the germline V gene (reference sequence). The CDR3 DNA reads TGTGCCAGCAGTCTCAGGGAGAACACTGAAGCTTTCTTT. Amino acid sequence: CASSLRENTEAFF.

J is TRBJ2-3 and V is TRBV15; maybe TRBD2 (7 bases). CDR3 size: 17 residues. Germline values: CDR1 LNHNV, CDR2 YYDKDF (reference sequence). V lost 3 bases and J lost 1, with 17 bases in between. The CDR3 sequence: CATSSGGRRFGTDTQYF. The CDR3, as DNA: TGTGCCACCAGCAGCGGGGGGCGGCGGTTTGGCACAGATACGCAGTATTTT.

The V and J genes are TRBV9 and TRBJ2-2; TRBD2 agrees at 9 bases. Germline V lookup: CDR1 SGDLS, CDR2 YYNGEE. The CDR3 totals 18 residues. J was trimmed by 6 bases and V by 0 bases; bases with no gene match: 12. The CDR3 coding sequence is TGTGCCAGCAGCGTAGGGGGTAGCGGGGGCCCCTTGTCCGGGGAGCTGTTTTTT. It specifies CASSVGGSGGPLSGELFF.

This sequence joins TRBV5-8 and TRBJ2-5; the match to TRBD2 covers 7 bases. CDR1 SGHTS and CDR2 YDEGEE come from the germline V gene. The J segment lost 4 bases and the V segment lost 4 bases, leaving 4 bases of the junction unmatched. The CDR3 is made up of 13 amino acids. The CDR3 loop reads CASSPGEGETQYF. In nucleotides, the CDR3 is TGTGCCAGCAGCCCGGGGGAGGGAGAGACCCAGTACTTC. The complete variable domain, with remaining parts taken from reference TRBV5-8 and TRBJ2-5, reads EAGVTQSPTHLIKTRGQQATLRCSPISGHTSVYWYQQALGLGLQFLLWYDEGEERNRGNFPPRFSGRQFPNYSSELNVNALELEDSALYLCASSPGEGETQYFGPGTRLLVL.

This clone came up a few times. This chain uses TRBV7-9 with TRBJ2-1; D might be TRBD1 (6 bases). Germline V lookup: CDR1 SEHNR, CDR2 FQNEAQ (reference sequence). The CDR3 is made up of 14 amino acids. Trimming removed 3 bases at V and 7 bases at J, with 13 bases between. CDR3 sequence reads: CASSFGLQGNEQFF. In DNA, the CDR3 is TGTGCCAGCAGCTTCGGACTTCAGGGGAATGAGCAGTTCTTC.

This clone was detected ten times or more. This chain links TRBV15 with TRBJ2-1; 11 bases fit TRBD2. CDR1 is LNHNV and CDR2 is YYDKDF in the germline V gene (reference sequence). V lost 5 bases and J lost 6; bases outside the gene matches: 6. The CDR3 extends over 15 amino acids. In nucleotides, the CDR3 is TGTGCCACCAGCTCGCCGACTAGCGGGGCCAATGAGCAGTTCTTC. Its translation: CATSSPTSGANEQFF.

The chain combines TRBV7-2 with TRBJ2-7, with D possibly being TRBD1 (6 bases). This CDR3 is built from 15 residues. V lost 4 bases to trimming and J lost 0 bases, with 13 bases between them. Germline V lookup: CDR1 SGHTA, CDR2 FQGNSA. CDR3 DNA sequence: TGTGCCAGCAGCTCTAGGACAGCGAGCTCCTACGAGCAGTACTTC. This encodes CASSSRTASSYEQYF.

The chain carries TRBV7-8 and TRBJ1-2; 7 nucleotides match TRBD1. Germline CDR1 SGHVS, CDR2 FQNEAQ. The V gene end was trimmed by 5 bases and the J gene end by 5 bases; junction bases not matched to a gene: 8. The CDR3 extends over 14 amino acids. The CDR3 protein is CASSHGDRPYGYTF. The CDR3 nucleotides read TGTGCCAGCAGCCATGGGGACAGACCGTATGGCTACACCTTC. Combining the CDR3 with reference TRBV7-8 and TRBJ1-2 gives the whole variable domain GAGVSQSPRYKVAKRGQDVALRCDPISGHVSLFWYQQALGQGPEFLTYFQNEAQLDKSGLPSDRFFAERPEGSVSTLKIQRTQQEDSAVYLCASSHGDRPYGYTFGSGTRLTVV.